These 29 T cell receptor beta chains share one sample of origin, sequenced in a study of control samples from healthy donors and cancer patients. Clones were read by immunoSEQ multiplex PCR, and TCRdb kept only the in-frame ones, dropping some. The sample consists of about 95,000 clones, 88% of them appearing once. The sequenced material came from blood. These receptors all stem from a woman in her 70s in good health.

This chain connects TRBV28 to TRBJ1-2, with no clear D. Per the germline V gene, CDR1 is MDHEN and CDR2 is SYDVKM. The CDR3 contains 14 residues. V lost 2 bases, J lost 0 bases, and 7 bases lay in between. In DNA, the CDR3 is TGTGCCAGCAGTTTAGGTGGGACTAACTATGGCTACACCTTC. This sequence encodes CASSLGGTNYGYTF.

V and J are TRBV6-5 and TRBJ2-7; TRBD1 matches 12 bases. This CDR3 is built from 15 residues. V was pared by 3 bases and J by 3 bases, with 3 bases of the junction left unmatched. Germline CDR1 MNHEY, CDR2 SVGAGI. The DNA of the CDR3 is TGTGCCAGCAGTTATCGGGACAGGGGGCTCTACGAGCAGTACTTC. This codes for CASSYRDRGLYEQYF.

This rearrangement joins TRBV11-2 to TRBJ2-2, with 8 bases identical to TRBD2. This CDR3 comprises 16 residues. Per the germline V gene, CDR1 is SGHAT and CDR2 is FQNNGV. Unmatched junction bases numbered 5, after V lost 0 bases and J lost 5 bases. CDR3 DNA sequence: TGTGCCAGCAGCTTAGATAGCGGGATTCGGACCGGGGAGCTGTTTTTT. This gives the protein CASSLDSGIRTGELFF.

This chain uses TRBV6-2 or TRBV6-3 with TRBJ2-7; 13 bases match TRBD2. This CDR3 has 15 residues. V dropped 6 bases and J dropped 2; count of bases not matched to a gene: 4. Germline CDR1 and CDR2: MNHEY and SVGEGT. In DNA form, the CDR3 reads TGTGCCAGCAGCCCACTAGCGGGAGGGACCTACGAGCAGTACTTC. It is translated as CASSPLAGGTYEQYF.

This clone was picked up one time. The V gene is TRBV19, the J gene TRBJ2-3; 16 bases are a match to TRBD2. The CDR3 contains 19 residues. CDR1 and CDR2 (germline): LNHDA, SQIVND (reference sequence). V gave up 7 bases and J gave up 0 bases; unmatched junction bases: 10. The CDR3 region is CASTTGLAGGPTSTDTQYF. DNA for the CDR3: TGTGCCAGTACCACGGGACTAGCGGGGGGGCCGACTAGCACAGATACGCAGTATTTT.

Only one count was recorded for this clone. The rearrangement links TRBV9 to TRBJ2-5; the D gene is possibly TRBD2 (5 bases). CDR1 and CDR2 (germline): SGDLS, YYNGEE. The V and J ends lost 0 bases and 2 bases respectively, with 8 bases between them. This CDR3 has 14 amino acids. CDR3 sequence: CASSVGSGQETQYF. The CDR3 DNA reads TGTGCCAGCAGCGTAGGGAGCGGACAAGAGACCCAGTACTTC.

J is TRBJ1-5 and V is TRBV27; TRBD1 is a possible D gene (6 bases). Deletions cut 5 bases from V and 1 base from J, with 24 bases between. Germline CDR1 is MNHEY and CDR2 is SMNVEV (reference sequence). The CDR3 consists of 19 residues. The CDR3 spells CASSPTPTGVRSSNQPQHF. CDR3 DNA: TGTGCCAGCAGTCCAACCCCGACAGGTGTTCGTTCCAGCAATCAGCCCCAGCATTTT.

The chain links TRBV5-1 to TRBJ2-7, with D unresolved. The CDR3 loop spans 13 amino acids. Germline V lookup: CDR1 SGHRS, CDR2 YFSETQ. Trimming shortened V by 3 bases and J by 4 bases, and 11 bases separated the two germline ends. The CDR3 spells CASSSSNSYEQYF. CDR3 DNA sequence: TGCGCCAGCAGCTCCTCGAACAGTTACGAGCAGTACTTC.

The V call is TRBV5-1, the J call TRBJ2-3; weak D call: TRBD1 (6 bases). V lost 0 bases and J 3 bases, leaving 8 bases between the germline ends. This CDR3 is built from 14 residues. CDR1 SGHRS and CDR2 YFSETQ come from the germline V gene. CDR3 in amino acids: CASSLVTGTDTQYF. The CDR3 nucleotides read TGCGCCAGCAGCTTGGTCACAGGGACAGATACGCAGTATTTT.

The chain employs TRBV9 and TRBJ1-1; 9 positions agree with TRBD1. From germline, CDR1 is SGDLS and CDR2 YYNGEE. With 0 bases clipped from V and 3 bases from J, the junction kept 12 bases outside the gene matches. The CDR3 has 18 amino acids. The CDR3 loop is CASSVVGDRDSWDTEAFF. The CDR3 DNA reads as TGTGCCAGCAGCGTAGTGGGGGACAGGGACTCTTGGGACACTGAAGCTTTCTTT.

V and J are TRBV5-8 and TRBJ1-1; tentative D call: TRBD1 (5 bases). The CDR3 is 16 amino acids. Trimming took 0 bases from V and 1 from J, leaving 13 bases between them. Germline CDR1 and CDR2: SGHTS and YDEGEE. CDR3 in DNA: TGTGCCAGCAGCTTGGGCACAGGAAGTTGGAACACTGAAGCTTTCTTT. Protein product: CASSLGTGSWNTEAFF.

The chain couples TRBV30 to TRBJ1-2; 10 nucleotides agree with TRBD1. The trim removed 4 bases at V and 12 bases at J, leaving 11 bases unmatched. Germline V lookup: CDR1 GTSNPN, CDR2 SVGIG (reference sequence). CDR3 length: 13 amino acids. In DNA form, the CDR3 reads TGTGCCTGGACCGACAGGGGGCAGGGGATCGACACCTTC. Translating gives CAWTDRGQGIDTF.

The gene calls are TRBV25-1 and TRBJ2-7; weak D call: TRBD2 (5 bases). The V end lost 4 bases, the J end lost 0 bases, and 13 bases lay between the germline ends. Germline V gene sequence: CDR1 MGHDK, CDR2 SYGVNS. This CDR3 comprises 15 residues. CDR3 DNA sequence: TGTGCCAGCAGTGGGATCAGCGGCTTCTCCTACGAGCAGTACTTC. Its protein product is CASSGISGFSYEQYF.

The chain joins TRBV5-4 to TRBJ1-6; TRBD1 matches 8 bases. Germline CDR1 and CDR2: SGHNT and YYREEE (reference sequence). J gave up 7 bases and V 3 bases, and 3 bases lay outside the gene matches. The CDR3 sequence is 14 residues long. In nucleotides, the CDR3 is TGTGCCAGCAGCTGGACAGGGAGGAATTCACCCCTCCACTTT. Translating it yields CASSWTGRNSPLHF.

This rearrangement joins TRBV7-9 to TRBJ1-1; possibly TRBD1 for D (5 bases). This CDR3 has 16 residues. The V end lost 0 bases, the J end lost 11 bases, and 22 bases lay between the germline ends. Germline CDR1 and CDR2: SEHNR and FQNEAQ (reference sequence). CDR3 region: CASSLAPLPGGWGAFF. CDR3 nucleotide sequence: TGTGCCAGCAGCTTAGCCCCTTTACCGGGGGGGTGGGGCGCTTTCTTT.

The chain has TRBV15 and TRBJ1-3; TRBD1 agrees at 9 bases. V lost 5 bases, J lost 4 bases, and 9 bases stayed unmatched. The CDR3 covers 16 residues. CDR1 is LNHNV and CDR2 is YYDKDF in the germline V gene (reference sequence). This CDR3 is CATSAGGQGMGNTIYF. The CDR3 DNA follows: TGTGCCACCAGCGCCGGCGGACAGGGGATGGGAAACACCATATATTTT.

J is TRBJ2-4 and V is TRBV27, with 8 bases that match TRBD2. The CDR3 has 16 residues. Germline loops: CDR1 MNHEY, CDR2 SMNVEV (reference sequence). The V and J ends lost 8 bases and 2 bases, in that order; junction bases with no gene match: 11. The DNA for the CDR3 is TGTGCCAGCTGGCCCCTAGCGGGCCCCACCAAAAACATTCAGTACTTC. Its protein is CASWPLAGPTKNIQYF.

This clone was observed a single time. This chain links TRBV6-5 with TRBJ2-2; the D call may be TRBD1 or TRBD2 (6 bases each). Germline lookup yields CDR1 MNHEY and CDR2 SVGAGI. V was cut by 5 bases and J by 5 bases, with 15 bases left in between. The CDR3 extends over 15 amino acids. The CDR3 nucleotides are TGTGCCAGCAGTCTACCGGGGGCATCAACCGGGGAGCTGTTTTTT. Residues: CASSLPGASTGELFF.

The chain couples TRBV6-2 or TRBV6-3 to TRBJ1-1; D possibly corresponds to TRBD1 (5 bases). The CDR3 spans 16 residues. Trimming left V 4 bases short and J 6 bases short, with 21 bases between. Germline V CDR1 and CDR2: MNHEY, SVGEGT. Here the CDR3 DNA reads TGTGCCAGCAGTTGGGTTTCGACAGACCACCGGGCTGAAGCTTTCTTT. Its translation: CASSWVSTDHRAEAFF.

This clone was counted once. The chain joins TRBV6-2 or TRBV6-3 to TRBJ1-5; 12 bases fit TRBD1. Germline CDR1 reads MNHEY; CDR2 reads SVGEGT. This CDR3 has 19 amino acids. Unmatched junction bases numbered 12, after V lost 4 bases and J lost 2 bases. Here the CDR3 DNA reads TGTGCCAGCAGTTTACCCCCGGGACAGGGGGCATACGGCAATCAGCCCCAGCATTTT. It encodes CASSLPPGQGAYGNQPQHF.

The chain joins TRBV30 to TRBJ1-2; no reliable D call. The CDR3 sequence is 11 residues long. Germline assignment: CDR1 GTSNPN and CDR2 SVGIG (reference sequence). With 5 bases removed from V and 8 bases from J, the gap between germline ends came to 12 bases. The CDR3 spells CAWAIQGGYTF. The CDR3, as DNA: TGTGCCTGGGCGATTCAAGGCGGCTACACCTTC.

The chain uses TRBV2 and TRBJ2-1; either TRBD1 or TRBD2 may supply D (5 bases each). Trimming shortened V by 4 bases and J by 6 bases, and 10 bases separated the two germline ends. Germline-derived CDR1 and CDR2 are SNHLY and FYNNEI. The CDR3 contains 13 residues. The CDR3: CASSASGTNEQFF. The CDR3 DNA reads as TGTGCCAGCAGTGCGTCGGGGACCAATGAGCAGTTCTTC. The variable domain in full, completed from reference TRBV2 and TRBJ2-1, reads EPEVTQTPSHQVTQMGQEVILRCVPISNHLYFYWYRQILGQKVEFLVSFYNNEISEKSEIFDDQFSVERPDGSNFTLKIRSTKLEDSAMYFCASSASGTNEQFFGPGTRLTVL.

The chain links TRBV18 to TRBJ2-1; no clear D gene. Between the trimmed V and J ends, which lost 4 bases and 8 bases, there was a span of 18 bases. This CDR3 is 15 amino acids long. Looked up from germline, CDR1 is KGHSH and CDR2 is LQKENI. The CDR3 region is CASSLSVPRDDEQFF. In nucleotides, the CDR3 is TGTGCCAGCTCACTTTCAGTCCCCAGAGACGATGAGCAGTTCTTC.

The chain recombines TRBV5-4 with TRBJ2-3; TRBD2 agrees at 11 bases. Germline V CDR1 and CDR2: SGHNT, YYREEE (reference sequence). V was pared by 5 bases and J by 10 bases, with 6 bases of the junction left unmatched. CDR3 size: 13 residues. The CDR3 spells CASSLAGGRAQYF. The CDR3 DNA sequence: TGTGCCAGCAGTTTAGCGGGGGGGAGGGCGCAGTATTTT.

This clone was counted between two and nine times. The chain combines TRBV3-1 (or the pseudogene TRBV3-2) with TRBJ1-5, with 9 bases matching TRBD1. The CDR3 is made up of 14 amino acids. Germline V gene data show CDR1 as LGHDT and CDR2 as YNNKEL (reference sequence). The junction had 3 bases not matched to a gene; V was cut back by 4 bases and J by 5 bases. CDR3 DNA sequence: TGTGCCAGCAGCCTTAACAGGGGGCATCAGCCCCAGCATTTT. Its translation is CASSLNRGHQPQHF.

The chain couples TRBV9 to TRBJ2-3, with D unclear. The CDR3 contains 15 residues. The germline V gene encodes CDR1 SGDLS and CDR2 YYNGEE. The V gene lost 0 bases and the J gene lost 2 bases, with 10 bases spanning the gap. The DNA for the CDR3 is TGTGCCAGCAGCGTAGAAGGCCGCCTCACAGATACGCAGTATTTT. Translating it yields CASSVEGRLTDTQYF.

This clone was detected a few times. This chain links TRBV11-2 with TRBJ2-3, with 7 positions matching TRBD1. The V gene's germline CDR1 is SGHAT and CDR2 FQNNGV. The CDR3 is made up of 17 amino acids. The J segment lost 5 bases and the V segment lost 4 bases, leaving 15 bases of the junction unmatched. CDR3 DNA: TGTGCCAGCAGCTCGATCAAGAAGGGGGCAAGGGGAGATACGCAGTATTTT. Translating it yields CASSSIKKGARGDTQYF.

Comment on this clone: Within the sample, other DNA sequences also encode this same CDR3. The rearrangement uses TRBV18 and TRBJ1-1; TRBD1 is a possible D gene (5 bases). The CDR3 covers 14 residues. The V end lost 3 bases, the J end lost 3 bases, and 11 bases lay between the germline ends. CDR1 KGHSH and CDR2 LQKENI come from the germline V gene. The CDR3 DNA reads TGTGCCAGCTCACCCCTCCGGGGGGACACTGAAGCTTTCTTT. This codes for CASSPLRGDTEAFF.

V and J are TRBV7-6 and TRBJ2-2; 12 positions agree with TRBD2. Trimming cost V 0 bases and J 3 bases; bases outside gene matches: 2. Germline assignment: CDR1 SGHVS and CDR2 FNYEAQ. This CDR3 comprises 17 residues. The DNA of the CDR3 is TGTGCCAGCAGCTTAGCCGGGACTAGCGGGTACACCGGGGAGCTGTTTTTT. It translates to CASSLAGTSGYTGELFF.